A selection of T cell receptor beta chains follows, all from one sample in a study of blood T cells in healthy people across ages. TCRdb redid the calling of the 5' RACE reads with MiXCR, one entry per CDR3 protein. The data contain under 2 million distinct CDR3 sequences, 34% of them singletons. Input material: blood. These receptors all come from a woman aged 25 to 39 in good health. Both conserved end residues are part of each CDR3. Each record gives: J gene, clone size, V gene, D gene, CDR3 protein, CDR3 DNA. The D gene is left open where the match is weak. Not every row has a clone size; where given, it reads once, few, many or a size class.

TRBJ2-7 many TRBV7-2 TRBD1 CASSLTGGLGYEQYF TGTGCCAGCAGCTTAACAGGGGGCTTAGGATACGAGCAGTACTTC
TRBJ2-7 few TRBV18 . CASSPVGPSYEQYF TGTGCCAGCTCACCGGTCGGACCTTCCTACGAGCAGTACTTC
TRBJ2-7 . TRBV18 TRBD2 CASSLELAVAYEQYF TGTGCCAGCTCACTAGAACTAGCGGTAGCCTACGAGCAGTACTTC
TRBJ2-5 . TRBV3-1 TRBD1 CASSRSGQGIRNEQYF TGTGCCAGCAGCCGATCGGGACAGGGGATTCGGAATGAGCAGTACTTC
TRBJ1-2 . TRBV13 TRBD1 CASSTRDSHPYGYTF TGTGCCAGCAGCACCCGGGACAGTCACCCCTATGGCTACACCTTC
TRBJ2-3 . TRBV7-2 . CASSPDPGASTDTQYF TGTGCCAGCAGCCCCGACCCGGGAGCTAGCACAGATACGCAGTATTTT
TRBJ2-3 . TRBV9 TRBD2 CASSGTSGGIDTQYF TGTGCCAGCAGCGGGACTAGCGGGGGGATAGATACGCAGTATTTT
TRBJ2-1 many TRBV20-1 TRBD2 CSALVASGQYNEQFF TGCAGTGCCTTGGTGGCTAGCGGGCAATACAATGAGCAGTTCTTC
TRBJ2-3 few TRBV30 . CAWSVRGYGTDTQYF TGTGCCTGGAGTGTACGAGGGTATGGCACAGATACGCAGTATTTT
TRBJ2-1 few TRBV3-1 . CASSQGALSAQFF TGTGCCAGCAGCCAGGGGGCCCTGTCGGCGCAGTTCTTC
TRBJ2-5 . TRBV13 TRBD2 CASSFASGGDNEQYF TGTGCCAGCAGCTTCGCTAGCGGGGGGGACAATGAGCAGTACTTC
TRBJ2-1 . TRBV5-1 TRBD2 CASSPLAGDYNVQFF TGCGCCAGCAGCCCGTTAGCGGGGGACTACAATGTGCAGTTCTTC
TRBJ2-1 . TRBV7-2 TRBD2 CASSLVGAGGSNEQFF TGTGCCAGCAGCTTAGTTGGGGCGGGAGGTTCGAATGAGCAGTTCTTC
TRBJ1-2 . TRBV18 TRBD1 CASSPGQGAQGYTF TGTGCCAGCTCACCGGGACAGGGGGCGCAAGGCTACACCTTC
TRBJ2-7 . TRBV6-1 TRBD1 CASSEGRTGTYEQYF TGTGCCAGCAGTGAGGGGAGGACAGGGACCTACGAGCAGTACTTC
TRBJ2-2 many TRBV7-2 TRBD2 CASSLALGLAENTGELFF TGTGCCAGCAGCTTAGCGCTGGGGCTAGCGGAGAACACCGGGGAGCTGTTTTTT
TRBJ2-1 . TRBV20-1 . CSARSPIMNEQFF TGCAGTGCTAGATCCCCAATAATGAATGAGCAGTTCTTC
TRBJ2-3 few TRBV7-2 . CASTSQRGADTQYF TGTGCCAGCACCTCGCAGAGGGGAGCAGATACGCAGTATTTT
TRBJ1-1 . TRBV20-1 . CSARVHSEAFF TGCAGTGCTAGAGTGCATTCTGAAGCTTTCTTT
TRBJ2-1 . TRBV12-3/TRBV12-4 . CASSWTARNGQFF TGTGCCAGCAGTTGGACAGCTAGAAATGGGCAGTTCTTC
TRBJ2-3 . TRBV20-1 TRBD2 CSAKIPLAVQKADTQYF TGCAGTGCTAAAATCCCACTAGCGGTCCAGAAGGCAGATACGCAGTATTTT
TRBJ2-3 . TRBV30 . CAWSGGPLDTQYF TGTGCCTGGAGTGGGGGGCCCCTGGATACGCAGTATTTT
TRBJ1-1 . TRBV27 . CASSLSHSGGTTEAFF TGTGCCAGCAGTTTATCGCACTCGGGGGGTACGACTGAAGCTTTCTTT
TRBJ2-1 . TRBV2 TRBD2 CASSEARGLAGLRGFF TGTGCCAGCAGTGAAGCTAGGGGACTAGCGGGATTAAGGGGGTTCTTC
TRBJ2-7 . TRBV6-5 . CASSYRAGAYEQYF TGTGCCAGCAGTTACCGGGCAGGGGCTTACGAGCAGTACTTC
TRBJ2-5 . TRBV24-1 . CATSDPGGTAQETQYF TGTGCCACCAGTGATCCAGGGGGGACGGCACAAGAGACCCAGTACTTC
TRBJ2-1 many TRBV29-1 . CSVENDGFTYNEQFF TGCAGCGTTGAAAACGATGGATTCACCTACAATGAGCAGTTCTTC
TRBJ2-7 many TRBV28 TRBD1 CASRRTGYEQYF TGTGCCAGCAGGCGGACAGGGTACGAGCAGTACTTC
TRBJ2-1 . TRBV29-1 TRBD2 CSTALSGGIVVFF TGCAGCACCGCCCTAAGCGGGGGTATTGTGGTGTTCTTC
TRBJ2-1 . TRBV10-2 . CAGSIGASWVHNEQFF TGCGCCGGCAGTATAGGAGCTAGCTGGGTCCACAATGAGCAGTTCTTC